This T cell receptor beta chain was retrieved from a study of shared clonotypes between healthy human individuals. Per the authors' pipeline: Junction-only immunoSEQ data arrived without quality scores, meaning filtering differed. Libraries were prepared by immunoSEQ multiplex PCR; TCRdb keeps only in-frame clonotypes and omits some of them. The DNA was the basis for D and trimming; V, J and clone size are from that table. The sample lists some 2,500,000 clones, roughly 90% occurring once. Germline CDR1 and CDR2: SQVTM and ANQGSEA. With V trimmed by 7 bases and J by 9 bases, 15 bases remained unmatched. The CDR3 extends over 14 amino acids. About this clone itself: Antigen: not known.

Study results and caveats: Sorted-subset sequencing was shown by rarefaction to be incomplete despite large depth. The study drew on few donors, limiting represented genetic and exposure-history diversity.

The TCR comes from a man aged 18 to 29 in good health. Some clones in this sample may be carry-over from other donors' samples. Sequencing input: naive CD4+ T cells from PBMCs. Stated subset: CD45RA+ positively selected. The chain links TRBV29-1 to TRBJ1-2, with 9 bases matching TRBD1. The CDR3 region is CSALPSGTGRSYTF. The CDR3, as DNA: TGCAGCGCCCTACCATCCGGGACAGGGAGGAGCTACACCTTC.